This TCR beta chain was retrieved from a study of tumor-infiltrating lymphocytes in primary liver carcinoma. Of note for this clonotype: Antigen specificity is unknown. It is likely a read error, because the conserved phenylalanine at the end of the CDR3 is missing.

The CDR3 runs 15 residues. Germline V gene lookup returns CDR1 SGHAT and CDR2 FQNNGV. Trimming removed 9 bases from V and 2 bases from J, with 19 bases in between. Each 20-30 mg portion of unsorted bulk tissue served as the source for co-extraction of RNA and DNA. Total RNA amounting to 500 ng was the source from which TCR beta cDNA was made with a constant-region primer. The TCR beta library was amplified through three nested multiplex PCR rounds in a modified ARM-PCR procedure. The first two PCR rounds used TRBV1-TRBV30 primers with a Cbeta primer, 9 to 11 cycles each. TCRdb independently ran MiXCR on the multiplex PCR reads; one entry per CDR3 protein. This sample has about 120,000 distinct CDR3 sequences, with nearly 70% found just once. Study findings and constraints: Significantly greater top-250-clone fractions characterized tumors relative to blood (p = 0.039).

The receptor comes from a woman aged 55-70 years with primary liver carcinoma and hepatitis B virus infection. The sequencing input was tumor-adjacent normal liver tissue. V usage is TRBV11-2 and J usage is TRBJ2-5, with D possibly TRBD1 on 5 matching bases. CDR3 bases: TGTGCCAGTAACTTGGGGCTGGGATCGCAAGAGACCCAGTACTTG. It encodes CASNLGLGSQETQYL.